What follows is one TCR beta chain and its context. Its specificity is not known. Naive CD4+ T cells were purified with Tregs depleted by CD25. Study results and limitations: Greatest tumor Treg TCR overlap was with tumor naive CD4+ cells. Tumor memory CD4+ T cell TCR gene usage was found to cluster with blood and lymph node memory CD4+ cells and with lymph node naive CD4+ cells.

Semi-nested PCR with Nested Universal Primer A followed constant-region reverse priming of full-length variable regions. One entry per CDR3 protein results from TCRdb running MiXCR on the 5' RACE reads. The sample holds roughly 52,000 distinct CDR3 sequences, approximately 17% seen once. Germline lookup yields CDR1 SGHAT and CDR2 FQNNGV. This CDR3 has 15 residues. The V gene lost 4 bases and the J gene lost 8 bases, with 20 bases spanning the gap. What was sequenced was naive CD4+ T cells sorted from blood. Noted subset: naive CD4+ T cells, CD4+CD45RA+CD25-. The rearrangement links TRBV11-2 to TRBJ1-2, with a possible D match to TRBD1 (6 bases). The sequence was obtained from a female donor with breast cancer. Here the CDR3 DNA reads TGTGCCAGCAGCTCCCAAATACGGACAGTCAAGGGCTACACCTTC. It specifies CASSSQIRTVKGYTF.